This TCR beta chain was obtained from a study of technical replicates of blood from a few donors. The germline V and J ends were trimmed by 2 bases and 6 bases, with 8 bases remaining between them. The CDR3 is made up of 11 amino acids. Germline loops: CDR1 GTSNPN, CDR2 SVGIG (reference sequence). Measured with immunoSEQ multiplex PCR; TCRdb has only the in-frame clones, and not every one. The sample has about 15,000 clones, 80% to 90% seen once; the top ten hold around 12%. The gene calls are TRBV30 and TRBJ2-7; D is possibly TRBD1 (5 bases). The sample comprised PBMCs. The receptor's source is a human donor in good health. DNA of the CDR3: TGTGCCTGGAGTCCCCAGGGCGAGCAGTACTTC. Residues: CAWSPQGEQYF. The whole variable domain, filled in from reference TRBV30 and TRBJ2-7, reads SQTIHQWPATLVQPVGSPLSLECTVEGTSNPNLYWYRQAAGRGLQLLFYSVGIGQISSEVPQNLSASRPQDRQFILSSKKLLLSDSGFYLCAWSPQGEQYFGPGTRLTVT.